This entry is about one T cell receptor beta chain. Its target is not known. A second roughly 7 to 12 cycle PCR used barcoded and J-beta primers. Each CDR3 protein gets one entry after TCRdb re-called the 5' RACE reads with MiXCR. Counted here are hundreds of thousands of distinct CDR3 sequences, roughly 50% occurring once; the ten biggest clones make up 20% to 30%. This sample was included in a study of blood T cells in healthy people across ages. Findings of the study overall: Both naive CD4+ cell counts and diversity were greater in long-lived donors than in aged donors.

Trimming at V came to 10 bases and at J to 5 bases, leaving 9 bases not matched to a gene. The CDR3 is 13 residues long. The germline CDR1 and CDR2 sequences are MNHNY and SVGAGI (reference sequence). Material: blood. This chain links TRBV6-6 with TRBJ2-5; 8 bases match TRBD1. The clonotype was recovered from a man aged 35 to 55 in good health. CDR3 in amino acids: CATHRGNWETQYF. DNA for the CDR3: TGTGCCACCCACAGGGGGAACTGGGAGACCCAGTACTTC.